This note documents a single T cell receptor (beta chain) sequence. Germline CDR1 reads LGHDT; CDR2 reads YNNKEL (reference sequence). Trimming removed 5 bases from V and 1 base from J, with 21 bases in between. The CDR3 consists of 19 residues. In the original processing: From reference gene primer amplification, estimates of nucleated cell counts were derived. Using immunoSEQ multiplex PCR, the repertoire was profiled, and TCRdb retains in-frame clones only, with some absent. V and J calls and clone size are copied from that table; D and trimming were computed from the DNA. This table has approximately 530,000 clones, 85% to 90% appearing once. This entry belongs to a study of blood T cell repertoires in COVID-19.

The chain combines TRBV3-1 (or the pseudogene TRBV3-2) with TRBJ1-6; D may be TRBD1 (6 bases). Sequencing was carried out using peripheral blood. The TCR originated in a woman aged 45-65 years with COVID-19, enrolled during active disease. CDR3 in amino acids: CASSAVSGGAGSYNSPLHF. The CDR3 bases are TGTGCCAGCAGCGCCGTTAGTGGGGGCGCGGGTTCCTATAATTCACCCCTCCACTTT.